Listed below are T cell receptor beta chains from one sample, sequenced in a study of metastatic and nonmetastatic thyroid tumors. TCRdb re-analyzed the PCR reads using MiXCR. This table has 30,000 to 35,000 clones, 15% appearing once. The source material was blood. These receptors originate from a male donor with papillary thyroid cancer or a benign thyroid nodule (not recorded which). Some clones in this sample may be carry-over from other donors' samples. Each CDR3 is given with its conserved first and last residue. Each record gives: V gene, D gene, clone size, J gene, CDR3 DNA, CDR3 protein. D genes are given only for firm matches. Some rows mark clone size as missing; the rest say once, few, many or name a class of expanded clone.

>TRBV4-2|TRBD1|many|TRBJ1-1
TGTGCCAGCAGCCAAGAGACAGGGGGCTTGTCTGAAGCTTTCTTT
CASSQETGGLSEAFF
>TRBV10-3|.|many|TRBJ2-7
TGTGCCATCAGTGGGGGCTCGTCCGAGCAGTACTTC
CAISGGSSEQYF
>TRBV20-1|TRBD2|many|TRBJ2-3
TGCAGTGCCACCGGGCGGGAGTCGACCGTAGATACGCAGTATTTT
CSATGRESTVDTQYF
>TRBV10-3|TRBD1|few|TRBJ2-7
TGTGCCAGCCGCGGGACAGGTCTCTCCTACGAGCAGTACTTC
CASRGTGLSYEQYF
>TRBV15|.|many|TRBJ1-2
TGTGCCACCAGCAGAGATGGTGGAAATGGCTACACCTTC
CATSRDGGNGYTF
>TRBV7-3|.|many|TRBJ2-5
TGTGCCAGCAGCTTAAAGGGAGAGACCCAGTACTTC
CASSLKGETQYF
>TRBV12-3/TRBV12-4|TRBD1|.|TRBJ2-1
TGTGCCAGCAGTCTGTCCCGGGACAGGGGCTATCAGTTCTTC
CASSLSRDRGYQFF
>TRBV9|.|many|TRBJ2-3
TGTGCCAGCAGCGTAGGGACTACCAACACAGATACGCAGTATTTT
CASSVGTTNTDTQYF
>TRBV7-2|.|many|TRBJ2-1
TGTGCCAGCAGCCCTGTGAAGGATGAGCAGTTCTTC
CASSPVKDEQFF
>TRBV18|.|.|TRBJ2-3
TGTGCCAGCTCAGGGGTCGAGCAGAGCACAGATACGCAGTATTTT
CASSGVEQSTDTQYF
>TRBV11-3|TRBD1|many|TRBJ2-7
TGTGCCAGCACTAGGACAGGGCTCTACGAGCAGTACTTC
CASTRTGLYEQYF
>TRBV2|.|many|TRBJ2-3
TGTGCCAGCAGTGAACGTAGAAAGATGGGCCCAACCCCGCCAGATACGCAGTATTTT
CASSERRKMGPTPPDTQYF
>TRBV5-1|.|many|TRBJ2-7
TGCGCCAGCAGCTTGGGTAGGGAGAACGAGCAGTACTTC
CASSLGRENEQYF
>TRBV6-2/TRBV6-3|.|medium-sized|TRBJ1-4
TGTGCCAGCAGTTACCCGGACAGCCCGCGGGGAAAACTGTTTTTT
CASSYPDSPRGKLFF
>TRBV5-1|TRBD1|many|TRBJ2-4
TGCGCCAGCAGCCCGGGACAGGGGGTGCTAGCCAAAAACATTCAGTACTTC
CASSPGQGVLAKNIQYF
>TRBV9|.|many|TRBJ2-5
TGTGCCAGCAGCGTAGGGGTCCGAGAAGGGGAGACCCAGTACTTC
CASSVGVREGETQYF
>TRBV30|TRBD2|.|TRBJ2-2
TGTGCCTGGAGTGTATTTCCGGGAGGGCCCGCCGGGGAGCTGTTTTTT
CAWSVFPGGPAGELFF
>TRBV4-1|.|many|TRBJ1-3
TGCGCCAGCAGCCGAGAATCCGGGGGCTCTGGAAACACCATATATTTT
CASSRESGGSGNTIYF
>TRBV3-1|.|many|TRBJ1-2
TGTGCCAGCAGCCACGGAGCAGGGATGGAAAGCCGTGGCTACACCTTC
CASSHGAGMESRGYTF
>TRBV11-3|.|.|TRBJ1-1
TGTGCCAGCAGCTTAGGGACAGCCACGAACACTGAAGCTTTCTTT
CASSLGTATNTEAFF
>TRBV6-1|TRBD1|few|TRBJ2-2
TGTGCCAGCAAAGGGACAGGTGCTACCCGACGCGGTGAGCTGTTCTTT
CASKGTGATRRGELFF
>TRBV28|.|.|TRBJ2-2
TGTGCCAGCAGTTTACCAGAAAAGAACACCGGGGAGCTGTTTTTT
CASSLPEKNTGELFF
>TRBV5-1|.|.|TRBJ2-3
TGCTCCAGCAGCTTGGCCGGTACTAGCCTCACAGATACGCAGTATTTT
CSSSLAGTSLTDTQYF
>TRBV5-1|.|many|TRBJ1-1
TGCGCCAGCAGCTTGGGTTTAGGGGGTAACACTGAAGCTTTCTTT
CASSLGLGGNTEAFF
>TRBV7-9|.|many|TRBJ1-3
TGTGCCAGCAGCCCCGTGGGGCCTGGAAACACCATATATTTT
CASSPVGPGNTIYF
>TRBV27|.|many|TRBJ2-1
TGTGCCAGCAGTTTAGGGATAACTAACAATGAGCAGTTCTTC
CASSLGITNNEQFF